This T cell receptor beta chain is from a study of PD-1 blockade in mismatch repair-deficient tumors. Germline V CDR1 and CDR2: MGHDK, SYGVNS. The length of the CDR3 is 14 residues. V shed 7 bases and J 7 bases; nucleotides not matched to a gene: 10. Sequencing used immunoSEQ multiplex PCR; TCRdb keeps in-frame clones, though not all of them. The table has some 110,000 clones, approximately 80% seen once. Sample: peripheral blood, taken 60 weeks after starting pembrolizumab. This TCR came from an adult with mismatch repair-deficient cancer. The chain links TRBV25-1 to TRBJ2-1; TRBD2 matches at 7 bases. The CDR3 spells CASKDAGVGNEQFF. For the CDR3, the DNA is TGTGCCAGCAAGGACGCGGGAGTAGGTAATGAGCAGTTCTTC.